This TCR beta chain came from a study of T cells in Graves' hyperthyroidism and ophthalmopathy. Amplified regions were TCR beta CDR3 sequences from RNA transcripts. The HTBI primer set was used in a first-round RT-PCR of the TCR CDR3. A single record per CDR3 protein comes from TCRdb applying MiXCR to the multiplex PCR reads. The table records 270,000 or so distinct CDR3 sequences, roughly 15% of them present only once. Germline V lookup: CDR1 KGHSH, CDR2 LQKENI. V shed 3 bases and J shed 0 bases, with 14 bases lying between them. The CDR3 consists of 17 residues. This clonotype was detected ten times or more.

The TCR was taken from a woman aged 50 to 60 with Graves' hyperthyroidism that later progressed to Graves' ophthalmopathy. The chain recombines TRBV18 with TRBJ2-2; D might be TRBD2 (5 bases). What was sequenced was blood. CDR3 sequence (DNA): TGTGCCAGCTCACCGGGGAGAGTACTCGCGAACACCGGGGAGCTGTTTTTT. This gives the protein CASSPGRVLANTGELFF.